Shown below are 16 T cell receptor beta chains from a single sample sequenced in a study of beta chain features in type 1 diabetes. Findings and caveats of the study: Within each of all four CD4+ subsets, Type 1 diabetes patients had TCRB CDR3s that were moderately but significantly shorter.

The isolated RNA, all of it, was reverse transcribed, so expressed TCRB transcripts were what got sequenced. Clones were sequenced by immunoSEQ multiplex PCR, and TCRdb holds only the in-frame ones, with some missing. This table has roughly 150,000 clones, about 8% appearing once. These TCRs' antigens remain unknown. Sequences were obtained from central memory CD4+ T cells from blood. Receptor source: a woman aged 40 to 50 with type 1 diabetes.

The chain carries TRBV7-9 and TRBJ1-1; unclear D gene. Trimming removed 2 bases at V and 2 bases at J, with 6 bases between. Germline V gives CDR1 SEHNR, CDR2 FQNEAQ (reference sequence). CDR3 size: 13 residues. In DNA form, the CDR3 reads TGTGCCAGCAGCTTAATATCTAACACTGAAGCTTTCTTT. As protein: CASSLISNTEAFF.

J is TRBJ1-4 and V is TRBV4-1; a weak D match, TRBD1 (5 bases). Trimming shortened V by 1 base and J by 7 bases, and 7 bases separated the two germline ends. CDR1 and CDR2 (germline): MGHRA, YSYEKL. The CDR3 has 13 residues. CDR3 amino acids: CASSQGTLEKLFF. The CDR3 DNA reads TGCGCCAGCAGCCAAGGGACACTTGAAAAACTGTTTTTT.

The chain is built from TRBV19 and TRBJ1-1, with D possibly matching TRBD1 (6 bases). The CDR3 loop spans 14 amino acids. V shed 7 bases and J shed 9 bases, with 21 bases lying between them. Germline CDR1 reads LNHDA; CDR2 reads SQIVND (reference sequence). CDR3 coding DNA: TGTGCCAGTACCCCGGTGGTACAGGGTACCAAAGCTTTCTTT. It yields the protein CASTPVVQGTKAFF.

This clone was detected only a few times. V is TRBV5-1 and J is TRBJ2-2, with 7 positions matching TRBD2. Germline CDR1 and CDR2: SGHRS and YFSETQ. The CDR3 loop spans 15 amino acids. The J segment lost 3 bases and the V segment lost 4 bases, leaving 6 bases of the junction unmatched. The CDR3 sequence is CASSALAGDTGELFF. The CDR3 DNA follows: TGCGCCAGCAGCGCGCTGGCGGGGGACACCGGGGAGCTGTTTTTT.

This clone was observed a handful of times. The chain carries TRBV18 and TRBJ2-7; 11 bases map to TRBD1. Trimming removed 2 bases from V and 2 bases from J; junction bases left unmatched: 8. Germline V gives CDR1 KGHSH, CDR2 LQKENI. The CDR3 is 17 amino acids. CDR3 sequence reads: CASSPGIAGQGAYEQYF. In nucleotides, the CDR3 is TGTGCCAGCTCACCAGGGATCGCGGGACAGGGGGCCTACGAGCAGTACTTC.

This clone occurred a few times. This chain joins TRBV5-6 and TRBJ2-6; tentatively, D is TRBD1 (6 bases). CDR1 and CDR2 from the germline V gene are SGHDT and YYEEEE. The CDR3 spans 16 residues. Trimming cost V 5 bases and J 2 bases, with 14 bases left between them. The CDR3 DNA follows: TGTGCCAGCAGTCTTCGAGGGGGACCTGGGGCCAACGTCCTGACTTTC. It translates to CASSLRGGPGANVLTF.

This clone was observed a handful of times. The rearrangement links TRBV4-2 to TRBJ2-5; no firm D call. Looked up from germline, CDR1 is LGHNA and CDR2 is YNFKEQ. The CDR3 runs 15 residues. V dropped 0 bases and J dropped 5 bases, with 13 bases sitting between them. CDR3 DNA sequence: TGTGCCAGCAGCCAAGATCTGTCCCCTCAGGAGACCCAGTACTTC. Protein product: CASSQDLSPQETQYF.

The rearrangement joins TRBV4-1 to TRBJ1-3, with a weak D call TRBD1 (5 bases). Trimming stripped 0 bases from V and 3 bases from J, with 9 bases between. Germline V gene lookup returns CDR1 MGHRA and CDR2 YSYEKL. The CDR3 runs to 15 residues. The CDR3 region is CASSQDQGSGNTIYF. The CDR3 nucleotides are TGCGCCAGCAGCCAAGATCAGGGAAGTGGAAACACCATATATTTT.

This clone has more than one count but fewer than ten. The chain is built from TRBV6-6 and TRBJ2-7; maybe TRBD2 (6 bases). Germline CDR1 is MNHNY and CDR2 is SVGAGI (reference sequence). CDR3 length equals 15 residues. The V end was cut by 6 bases, the J end by 0 bases, with 15 bases between. The CDR3 DNA sequence: TGTGCCAGCAGAGTTAGCGGTGCGAGCTCCTACGAGCAGTACTTC. This gives the protein CASRVSGASSYEQYF.

J is TRBJ1-5 and V is TRBV9; D remains unclear. This CDR3 comprises 15 residues. In germline, CDR1 is SGDLS, CDR2 YYNGEE. Trimming removed 0 bases at V and 6 bases at J, with 13 bases between. CDR3 sequence reads: CASSVAPVPGQPQHF. The CDR3 region has the DNA TGTGCCAGCAGCGTAGCCCCCGTTCCGGGTCAGCCCCAGCATTTT.

The sample holds many counts of this clone. This CDR3 is CSVESGRGRDGDIQYF. The CDR3 DNA reads as TGCAGCGTTGAGTCTGGCAGGGGGCGCGATGGAGACATTCAGTACTTC. This chain uses TRBV29-1 with TRBJ2-4; 8 bases align to TRBD1. J lost 8 bases, V lost 3 bases, and 15 bases had no gene match. Germline V lookup: CDR1 SQVTM, CDR2 ANQGSEA. CDR3 size: 16 residues.

The sample holds a few counts of this clone. V usage is TRBV15 and J usage is TRBJ2-5; TRBD2 matches at 7 bases. Germline V gene lookup returns CDR1 LNHNV and CDR2 YYDKDF (reference sequence). The V and J ends lost 0 bases and 2 bases, in that order; junction bases with no gene match: 3. The CDR3 runs to 15 residues. For the CDR3, the DNA is TGTGCCACCAGCAGAGATGGGGGGGGGCAAGAGACCCAGTACTTC. Translation gives CATSRDGGGQETQYF.

This clone was counted between two and nine times. The J gene is TRBJ1-2, the V gene TRBV7-3; the D gene is possibly TRBD1 (6 bases). The ends were cut back, 5 bases at V and 4 bases at J, with 17 bases in the middle. The CDR3 loop spans 15 amino acids. Germline CDR1 and CDR2: SGHTA and FQGTGA. In nucleotides, the CDR3 is TGTGCCAGCAGCCCAGGGGAATCCCGCATCTATGGCTACACCTTC. It is translated as CASSPGESRIYGYTF. Combining the CDR3 with reference TRBV7-3 and TRBJ1-2 gives the whole variable domain GAGVSQTPSNKVTEKGKYVELRCDPISGHTALYWYRQSLGQGPEFLIYFQGTGAADDSGLPNDRFFAVRPEGSVSTLKIQRTERGDSAVYLCASSPGESRIYGYTFGSGTRLTVV.

The rearrangement joins TRBV7-3 to TRBJ2-3; D is unresolved. Germline assignment: CDR1 SGHTA and CDR2 FQGTGA. CDR3 length: 14 amino acids. V was shortened by 1 base and J by 6 bases, with 11 bases between the two germline ends. The CDR3 coding sequence is TGTGCCAGCAGCTTAATGACTCGCCGGGATACGCAGTATTTT. Protein: CASSLMTRRDTQYF.

This chain uses TRBV6-6 with TRBJ2-1; TRBD2 is a possible D gene (5 bases). This CDR3 spans 15 amino acids. The V end lost 6 bases, the J end lost 6 bases, and 18 bases lay between the germline ends. Germline CDR1 MNHNY, CDR2 SVGAGI (reference sequence). The CDR3 DNA is TGTGCCAGCAGGTCGTCTAGCAATCTTCGCAATGAGCAGTTCTTC. Translation gives CASRSSSNLRNEQFF.

This clone was observed a few times. The chain carries TRBV7-2 and TRBJ2-4, with 7 bases that match TRBD1. The CDR3 consists of 16 residues. J gave up 10 bases and V 1 base, and 13 bases lay outside the gene matches. Germline CDR1 is SGHTA and CDR2 is FQGNSA. CDR3 DNA sequence: TGTGCCAGCAGCTTAGGGGGACAGCTCTCCCTAGGGATTCAGTACTTC. Translating gives CASSLGGQLSLGIQYF. The full variable domain, completed using reference TRBV7-2 and TRBJ2-4, is GAGVSQSPSNKVTEKGKDVELRCDPISGHTALYWYRQSLGQGLEFLIYFQGNSAPDKSGLPSDRFSAERTGGSVSTLTIQRTQQEDSAVYLCASSLGGQLSLGIQYFGAGTRLSVL.